These 31 T cell receptor beta chains share one sample of origin, sequenced in a study of blood T cell repertoires in COVID-19. This table comes from immunoSEQ multiplex PCR, and its TCRdb copy is limited to in-frame clones, with some not included. Altogether hundreds of thousands of clones are present, 80% to 90% being singletons, with the ten largest covering approximately 9%. The sequencing input was peripheral blood. Receptors were obtained from a woman aged 45-60 years who had recovered from COVID-19.

This chain joins TRBV19 and TRBJ2-2; D gene uncertain. This CDR3 spans 13 amino acids. Per the germline V gene, CDR1 is LNHDA and CDR2 is SQIVND (reference sequence). The V end lost 8 bases, the J end lost 4 bases, and 11 bases lay between the germline ends. CDR3 nucleotides: TGTGCCAGTCGGTTAATTGGCACCGGGGAGCTGTTTTTT. Translation: CASRLIGTGELFF. The variable domain in full, completed from reference TRBV19 and TRBJ2-2, reads DGGITQSPKYLFRKEGQNVTLSCEQNLNHDAMYWYRQDPGQGLRLIYYSQIVNDFQKGDIAEGYSVSREKKESFPLTVTSAQKNPTAFYLCASRLIGTGELFFGEGSRLTVL.

V and J are TRBV4-1 and TRBJ2-5; 14 bases agree with TRBD2. The V and J ends lost 1 base and 5 bases, in that order; junction bases with no gene match: 6. The CDR3 totals 17 residues. Germline V gene sequence: CDR1 MGHRA, CDR2 YSYEKL. The CDR3 region is CASSQGLGLAGAETQYF. Here the CDR3 DNA reads TGCGCCAGCAGCCAAGGCTTGGGACTAGCGGGAGCTGAGACCCAGTACTTC.

The genes are TRBV4-1 and TRBJ2-7; TRBD1 might be the D (5 bases). V was pared by 0 bases and J by 5 bases, with 11 bases between. The CDR3 sequence is 14 residues long. In germline, CDR1 is MGHRA, CDR2 YSYEKL. CDR3 nucleotides: TGCGCCAGCAGCCAAGAAGGCAGGGTCGACGAGCAGTACTTC. Translation: CASSQEGRVDEQYF.

This chain connects TRBV6-5 to TRBJ2-1; 7 bases align to TRBD1. Germline V gives CDR1 MNHEY, CDR2 SVGAGI. This CDR3 is built from 13 residues. Trimming removed 9 bases from V and 3 bases from J; junction bases left unmatched: 5. CDR3 in amino acids: CARARDSYNEQFF. In DNA form, the CDR3 reads TGTGCCAGAGCCCGGGACAGCTACAATGAGCAGTTCTTC.

This clone was counted only a few times. CDR3 in DNA: TGTGCCAGCAGCCAAGCGGCTCAGAGGGGCGGGGAGGAGACCCAGTACTTC. This codes for CASSQAAQRGGEETQYF. The rearrangement uses TRBV3-1 (or the pseudogene TRBV3-2) and TRBJ2-5; a weak D match, TRBD2 (6 bases). Germline CDR1 LGHDT, CDR2 YNNKEL (reference sequence). Between the trimmed V and J ends, which lost 1 base and 5 bases, there was a span of 20 bases. The CDR3 runs 17 residues.

This clone was picked up a small number of times. V gene TRBV19 combines with J gene TRBJ2-7; 7 bases align to TRBD1. This CDR3 comprises 15 residues. After removal of 5 bases from V and 5 bases from J, the junction contained 12 bases not matched to a gene. From germline, CDR1 is LNHDA and CDR2 SQIVND (reference sequence). In nucleotides, the CDR3 is TGTGCCAGTAGTTCCCGACAGGGAGTAGGGCACGAGCAGTACTTC. Its protein is CASSSRQGVGHEQYF.

This sequence joins TRBV2 and TRBJ2-3; D is possibly TRBD2 (6 bases). V lost 5 bases, J lost 0 bases, and 9 bases lay in between. The V gene's germline CDR1 is SNHLY and CDR2 FYNNEI. The CDR3 extends over 14 amino acids. The CDR3 DNA sequence: TGTGCCAGCAGTATAGCGGTGAGCACAGATACGCAGTATTTT. Its protein product is CASSIAVSTDTQYF.

The chain couples TRBV19 to TRBJ1-5; no reliable D call. The CDR3 is 13 residues long. V was clipped by 6 bases and J by 5 bases, with 11 bases between them. Germline CDR1 LNHDA, CDR2 SQIVND (reference sequence). The CDR3 sequence: CASSIQSHQPQHF. Here the CDR3 DNA reads TGTGCCAGTAGCATACAGTCTCATCAGCCCCAGCATTTT.

The chain links TRBV6-1 to TRBJ2-3; D is uncertain. CDR3 length: 16 amino acids. The germline CDR1 and CDR2 sequences are MNHNS and SASEGT. Trimming removed 3 bases at V and 2 bases at J, with 15 bases between. The CDR3 reads CASSENSRFPTDTQYF. CDR3 DNA sequence: TGTGCCAGCAGTGAGAACTCGCGATTCCCCACAGATACGCAGTATTTT.

The chain uses TRBV19 and TRBJ2-7; 9 bases agree with TRBD1. The CDR3 sequence is 17 residues long. The V gene's germline CDR1 is LNHDA and CDR2 SQIVND (reference sequence). The V gene end was trimmed by 3 bases and the J gene end by 7 bases; junction bases not matched to a gene: 16. This CDR3 reads CASSILGQGRQFREQYF. DNA for the CDR3: TGTGCCAGTAGTATTCTTGGACAGGGGAGGCAATTTCGGGAGCAGTACTTC.

This chain links TRBV28 with TRBJ1-6; no firm D call. Germline lookup yields CDR1 MDHEN and CDR2 SYDVKM. CDR3 size: 13 residues. V was trimmed by 4 bases and J by 13 bases, leaving 14 bases between them. In nucleotides, the CDR3 is TGTGCCAGCAGTTCGGATCTAAACGGGCCCCTCCACTTT. Translated: CASSSDLNGPLHF. The variable domain in full, with the rest retrieved from reference TRBV28 and TRBJ1-6, is DVKVTQSSRYLVKRTGEKVFLECVQDMDHENMFWYRQDPGLGLRLIYFSYDVKMKEKGDIPEGYSVSREKKERFSLILESASTNQTSMYLCASSSDLNGPLHFGNGTRLTVT.

The V gene is TRBV7-2, the J gene TRBJ2-1; tentatively, D is TRBD1 (6 bases). Trimming cost V 6 bases and J 5 bases, with 20 bases left between them. In germline, CDR1 is SGHTA, CDR2 FQGNSA. The CDR3 consists of 16 residues. The CDR3 bases are TGTGCCAGCAGGGCAAAGACAGGTGCTACCGACAATGAGCAGTTCTTC. Its translation: CASRAKTGATDNEQFF.

The chain joins TRBV28 to TRBJ2-4; 13 positions agree with TRBD2. CDR3 size: 15 residues. CDR1 and CDR2 (germline): MDHEN, SYDVKM. V was clipped by 8 bases and J by 16 bases; unmatched bases: 17. Here the CDR3 reads CASATTSGGPGPDYF. In nucleotides, the CDR3 is TGTGCCAGCGCAACGACTAGCGGGGGGCCTGGTCCGGATTACTTC.

J is TRBJ1-1 and V is TRBV7-9; weak D call: TRBD1 (5 bases). CDR3 length: 13 amino acids. V was trimmed by 5 bases and J by 1 base, leaving 8 bases between them. CDR1 and CDR2 (germline): SEHNR, FQNEAQ (reference sequence). CDR3: CASSITGNTEAFF. The CDR3 nucleotides are TGTGCCAGCAGCATTACAGGGAACACTGAAGCTTTCTTT.

V and J are TRBV4-2 and TRBJ2-2, with 8 bases that match TRBD1. Unmatched junction bases numbered 13, after V lost 2 bases and J lost 2 bases. The CDR3 totals 19 residues. Per the germline V gene, CDR1 is LGHNA and CDR2 is YNFKEQ. CDR3 DNA sequence: TGTGCCAGCAGCCAAATACCAGGGGGCGGCGGGGCCAACACCGGGGAGCTGTTTTTT. Translation: CASSQIPGGGGANTGELFF.

The chain joins TRBV4-2 to TRBJ2-2; 11 nucleotides agree with TRBD2. V trimming: 8 bases; J trimming: 7 bases; junction bases outside the gene matches: 12. The CDR3 has 16 residues. Germline values: CDR1 LGHNA, CDR2 YNFKEQ. CDR3 DNA: TGTGCCAGCGGACCCTTACTAGCGGGAGTGGACGGGGAGCTGTTTTTT. Amino acid sequence: CASGPLLAGVDGELFF.

The chain carries TRBV7-6 and TRBJ2-1; 11 bases fit TRBD2. With V trimmed by 3 bases and J by 8 bases, 9 bases remained unmatched. The germline V gene has CDR1 SGHVS and CDR2 FNYEAQ. There are 16 residues in the CDR3. The CDR3 sequence: CASSFGIAGGLDEQFF. The CDR3 coding sequence is TGTGCCAGCAGCTTTGGGATAGCGGGGGGGCTGGATGAGCAGTTCTTC. The full variable domain, with the rest looked up from reference TRBV7-6 and TRBJ2-1, is GAGVSQSPRYKVTKRGQDVALRCDPISGHVSLYWYRQALGQGPEFLTYFNYEAQQDKSGLPNDRFSAERPEGSISTLTIQRTEQRDSAMYRCASSFGIAGGLDEQFFGPGTRLTVL.

The chain employs TRBV7-9 and TRBJ2-4, with 10 bases lining up with TRBD1. Per the germline V gene, CDR1 is SEHNR and CDR2 is FQNEAQ (reference sequence). The CDR3 consists of 17 residues. The V segment lost 5 bases and the J segment 1 base; nucleotides outside the gene matches: 8. CDR3 sequence reads: CASSARQGAMAKNIQYF. Written as DNA, the CDR3 is TGTGCCAGCAGCGCCCGACAGGGGGCCATGGCCAAAAACATTCAGTACTTC.

With respect to this clone: Different DNA sequences within this sample yield the same CDR3. This sequence joins TRBV19 and TRBJ2-1, with D maybe TRBD2 (6 bases). CDR3 length: 16 residues. Per germline, CDR1 LNHDA and CDR2 SQIVND (reference sequence). The germline V and J ends were trimmed by 1 base and 0 bases, with 10 bases remaining between them. CDR3 region: CASSIGAGSSYNEQFF. The CDR3 region has the DNA TGTGCCAGTAGTATAGGTGCGGGAAGCTCCTACAATGAGCAGTTCTTC.

The V call is TRBV7-6, the J call TRBJ2-2, with TRBD2 identical over 13 bases. CDR3 size: 18 residues. With 3 bases clipped from V and 6 bases from J, the junction kept 10 bases outside the gene matches. The germline V gene encodes CDR1 SGHVS and CDR2 FNYEAQ. In DNA form, the CDR3 reads TGTGCCAGCAGCTTTAGGACTAGCGGGAGTTTAAAGCCCGGGGAGCTGTTTTTT. It codes for CASSFRTSGSLKPGELFF. The variable domain in full, with the rest retrieved from reference TRBV7-6 and TRBJ2-2, is GAGVSQSPRYKVTKRGQDVALRCDPISGHVSLYWYRQALGQGPEFLTYFNYEAQQDKSGLPNDRFSAERPEGSISTLTIQRTEQRDSAMYRCASSFRTSGSLKPGELFFGEGSRLTVL.

This chain uses TRBV7-3 with TRBJ2-5, with 9 positions matching TRBD2. Germline V gene lookup returns CDR1 SGHTA and CDR2 FQGTGA. The CDR3 consists of 17 residues. Germline trimming cut 4 bases from V and 2 bases from J; bases unmatched to any gene: 11. The CDR3 DNA follows: TGTGCCAGCAGCTCCCATCCCCTAGCGGGACAACAAGAGACCCAGTACTTC. Its translation: CASSSHPLAGQQETQYF.

The CDR3 DNA sequence: TGTGCCAGCAGTGACCCCAGAAGCTACGAGCAGTACTTC. This translates into CASSDPRSYEQYF. The J gene is TRBJ2-7, the V gene TRBV2; no clear D gene. This CDR3 spans 13 amino acids. Trimming left V 3 bases short and J 3 bases short, with 9 bases between. Germline-derived CDR1 and CDR2 are SNHLY and FYNNEI.

A word on this clone: Distinct nucleotide sequences in the sample also encode this CDR3. This rearrangement joins TRBV9 to TRBJ2-5; 15 nucleotides match TRBD2. The V segment lost 2 bases and the J segment 2 bases; nucleotides outside the gene matches: 4. Germline CDR1 is SGDLS and CDR2 is YYNGEE. This CDR3 contains 17 residues. CDR3 nucleotide sequence: TGTGCCAGCAGCGTTGGACTAGCGGGAGGGGGGCAAGAGACCCAGTACTTC. Amino acid sequence: CASSVGLAGGGQETQYF.

This sequence joins TRBV19 and TRBJ2-7, with 8 bases lining up with TRBD1. CDR1 is LNHDA and CDR2 is SQIVND in the germline V gene (reference sequence). V lost 5 bases and J lost 6; bases outside the gene matches: 9. This CDR3 has 14 residues. CDR3 nucleotide sequence: TGTGCCAGTAGTGCCTGGACAGGGTCGGGCGAGCAGTACTTC. It specifies CASSAWTGSGEQYF.

This chain connects TRBV6-1 to TRBJ2-1; 12 nucleotides line up with TRBD2. Germline values: CDR1 MNHNS, CDR2 SASEGT. V was clipped by 2 bases and J by 6 bases; unmatched bases: 11. The CDR3 spans 18 residues. CDR3 coding DNA: TGTGCCAGCAGTGAAAATAGGGTGGCTAGCGGGAGGGCCAATGAGCAGTTCTTC. Translated: CASSENRVASGRANEQFF.

The chain is built from TRBV7-3 and TRBJ1-1; the D gene is possibly TRBD1 (6 bases). CDR3 length: 16 amino acids. The V gene's germline CDR1 is SGHTA and CDR2 FQGTGA. The V gene lost 0 bases and the J gene lost 4 bases, with 15 bases spanning the gap. The chain's CDR3 is CASSLTSGGLGTEAFF. The DNA for the CDR3 is TGTGCCAGCAGCTTAACGTCGGGGGGGCTCGGCACTGAAGCTTTCTTT.

The chain recombines TRBV10-3 with TRBJ1-5; 10 bases map to TRBD1. Germline lookup yields CDR1 ENHRY and CDR2 SYGVKD. Trimming cost V 3 bases and J 1 base; bases outside gene matches: 3. The CDR3 has 16 amino acids. The chain's CDR3 is CAISEGQGGSNQPQHF. For the CDR3, the DNA is TGTGCCATCAGTGAAGGACAGGGGGGGAGCAATCAGCCCCAGCATTTT.

V gene TRBV10-2 combines with J gene TRBJ2-7; 10 nucleotides align to TRBD1. CDR1 WSHSY and CDR2 SAAADI come from the germline V gene. J was trimmed by 2 bases and V by 8 bases; bases with no gene match: 3. CDR3 length equals 13 residues. As DNA, the CDR3 is TGCGCCAGCGGAGGGACAGGGGCCTACGAGCAGTACTTC. Translation: CASGGTGAYEQYF.

CDR3: CASSLVGQGWTEAFF. The CDR3 coding sequence is TGTGCCAGCAGCTTAGTCGGGCAGGGATGGACTGAAGCTTTCTTT. The V and J genes are TRBV7-2 and TRBJ1-1; perhaps TRBD1 as D (5 bases). CDR3 length equals 15 residues. V lost 1 base and J lost 5, with 14 bases in between. Germline assignment: CDR1 SGHTA and CDR2 FQGNSA.

This chain links TRBV2 with TRBJ2-1; 7 nucleotides match TRBD1. Germline V gives CDR1 SNHLY, CDR2 FYNNEI. V gave up 2 bases and J gave up 6 bases; unmatched junction bases: 4. The CDR3 has 14 amino acids. This CDR3 is CASSERGLTNEQFF. CDR3 nucleotides: TGTGCCAGCAGTGAAAGGGGGCTAACCAATGAGCAGTTCTTC.

In its sample, this clone was seen once. The chain links TRBV7-2 to TRBJ1-3, with unresolved D. Per germline, CDR1 SGHTA and CDR2 FQGNSA. V lost 1 base and J 0 bases, leaving 7 bases between the germline ends. CDR3 length: 15 amino acids. The CDR3 reads CASSLGAGSGNTIYF. The CDR3 DNA is TGTGCCAGCAGCTTAGGAGCTGGCTCTGGAAACACCATATATTTT.